Listed below are T cell receptor beta chains from one sample, sequenced in a study of regulatory dendritic cells for organ transplantation. These receptors are not linked to any known antigen. Measured with immunoSEQ multiplex PCR; TCRdb has only the in-frame clones, and not every one. The data hold some 10,000 clones, with over 70% observed a single time. The sequencing input was memory CD4+ T cells from blood cultured with regulatory dendritic cells. The receptors here all came from a human donor in good health. The CDR3 runs from the conserved cysteine through the conserved F or W. The order of the fields is J gene, V gene, D gene, clone size, CDR3 protein, CDR3 DNA. The D gene is left open where the match is weak. Clone size is stated in some rows and not others, as once, few, many or a class when expanded.

>TRBJ2-1|TRBV2|TRBD1|once
CASSGRDRGSNEQFF
TGTGCCAGCAGTGGCCGGGACAGGGGGTCCAATGAGCAGTTCTTC
>TRBJ1-2|TRBV5-1|TRBD1|.
CASSDTGGDYGYTF
TGCGCCAGCAGTGATACAGGGGGGGACTATGGCTACACCTTC
>TRBJ2-7|TRBV29-1|.|.
CIHPPGESSYEQYF
TGCATTCATCCCCCAGGTGAGAGCTCCTACGAGCAGTACTTC
>TRBJ2-4|TRBV19|.|.
CASSIARANIQYF
TGTGCCAGTAGTATCGCCAGGGCCAACATTCAGTACTTC
>TRBJ2-1|TRBV5-4|TRBD1|.
CASSDRGSGNEQFF
TGTGCCAGCAGTGACAGGGGGTCGGGCAATGAGCAGTTCTTC
>TRBJ1-6|TRBV2|.|.
CASSERSSNSPLHF
TGTGCCAGCAGTGAAAGGAGCTCCAATTCACCCCTCCACTTT
>TRBJ1-6|TRBV2|.|.
CASKARGSNSPLHF
TGTGCCAGCAAAGCTCGCGGTTCTAATTCACCCCTCCACTTT
>TRBJ1-4|TRBV27|.|.
CASSLYTPPEKLFF
TGTGCCAGCAGTTTATACACCCCCCCGGAAAAACTGTTTTTT
>TRBJ1-1|TRBV6-4|TRBD1|.
CASSDTDRGTEAFF
TGTGCCAGCAGTGACACTGACAGGGGCACTGAAGCTTTCTTT
>TRBJ2-1|TRBV5-1|TRBD2|.
CASSLGTSVEQFF
TGCGCCAGCAGCTTGGGGACTAGCGTTGAGCAGTTCTTC
>TRBJ2-5|TRBV5-6|.|once
CASSLASTRETQYF
TGTGCCAGCAGCTTGGCGTCCACCAGGGAGACCCAGTACTTC
>TRBJ2-1|TRBV30|.|.
CAWWRRTVGDNEQFF
TGTGCCTGGTGGAGAAGGACAGTTGGGGACAATGAGCAGTTCTTC
>TRBJ2-1|TRBV4-1|.|.
CASSQDSPTLLF
TGCGCCAGCAGCCAAGATAGCCCCACCCTGCTCTTC
>TRBJ2-2|TRBV7-9|TRBD1|.
CASSYLQGDTGELFF
TGTGCCAGCAGCTATCTCCAGGGGGACACCGGGGAGCTGTTTTTT
>TRBJ2-5|TRBV11-2|.|.
CASSFLVAGQETQYF
TGTGCCAGCAGCTTTTTGGTTGCGGGCCAGGAGACCCAGTACTTC
>TRBJ1-3|TRBV5-5|.|few
CASSFIQSSGNTIYF
TGTGCCAGCAGCTTCATACAGAGCTCTGGAAACACCATATATTTT
>TRBJ1-6|TRBV27|.|.
CASSFRSGSYNSPLHF
TGTGCCAGCAGTTTTCGATCCGGGAGCTATAATTCACCCCTCCACTTT
>TRBJ2-1|TRBV5-1|TRBD1|.
CASSEGALDEQFF
TGCGCCAGCAGCGAGGGGGCCTTGGATGAGCAGTTCTTC
>TRBJ1-3|TRBV14|.|.
CASSQDLGATIYF
TGTGCCAGCAGCCAAGATCTGGGGGCCACCATATATTTT
>TRBJ2-1|TRBV5-4|TRBD2|.
CASSGASGGINEQFF
TGTGCCAGCAGCGGGGCTAGCGGGGGGATCAATGAGCAGTTCTTC
>TRBJ2-3|TRBV5-4|TRBD2|.
CASSLGGSGGSDTQYF
TGTGCCAGCAGCTTGGGAGGTAGCGGGGGGTCAGATACGCAGTATTTT
>TRBJ1-1|TRBV11-2|.|.
CASSLSLLTVEAFF
TGTGCCAGCAGCTTATCCCTCCTGACAGTTGAAGCTTTCTTT
>TRBJ2-2|TRBV4-1|TRBD1|.
CASSQGQGQNTGELFF
TGCGCCAGCAGCCAGGGACAGGGGCAGAACACCGGGGAGCTGTTTTTT
>TRBJ1-1|TRBV29-1|TRBD1|once
CSVLDRAMNTEAFF
TGCAGCGTTTTGGACAGGGCAATGAACACTGAAGCTTTCTTT
>TRBJ2-3|TRBV19|TRBD1|.
CAASPDRGLDTQYF
TGTGCCGCCTCGCCGGACAGGGGGTTGGATACGCAGTATTTT
>TRBJ1-1|TRBV16|TRBD1|.
CASSQFLSGQTNTEAFF
TGTGCCAGCAGCCAATTTTTATCGGGACAGACGAACACTGAAGCTTTCTTT
>TRBJ2-7|TRBV6-5|TRBD1|.
CASSPQGYEQYF
TGTGCCAGCAGTCCACAGGGGTACGAGCAGTACTTC
>TRBJ2-3|TRBV5-8|TRBD1|.
CASSSWDRGNRDTQYF
TGTGCCAGCAGCTCCTGGGACAGGGGGAATCGGGATACGCAGTATTTT
>TRBJ2-6|TRBV5-4|.|.
CASSPPTGERGANVLTF
TGTGCCAGCAGCCCTCCCACGGGGGAAAGAGGGGCCAACGTCCTGACTTTC
>TRBJ2-5|TRBV7-2|TRBD1|.
CASSLGEGQGLVKTQYF
TGTGCCAGCAGCCTCGGGGAGGGACAGGGGTTAGTAAAGACCCAGTACTTC
>TRBJ1-2|TRBV15|TRBD1|.
CATSRNQGEVYGYTF
TGTGCCACCAGCCGAAACCAGGGGGAGGTCTATGGCTACACCTTC
>TRBJ1-6|TRBV19|.|.
CASSGDSSYNSPLHF
TGTGCCAGTAGTGGAGACAGCTCCTATAATTCACCCCTCCACTTT
>TRBJ1-5|TRBV9|.|few
CASSEGQGHQPQHF
TGTGCCAGCAGCGAGGGGCAGGGTCACCAGCCCCAGCATTTT